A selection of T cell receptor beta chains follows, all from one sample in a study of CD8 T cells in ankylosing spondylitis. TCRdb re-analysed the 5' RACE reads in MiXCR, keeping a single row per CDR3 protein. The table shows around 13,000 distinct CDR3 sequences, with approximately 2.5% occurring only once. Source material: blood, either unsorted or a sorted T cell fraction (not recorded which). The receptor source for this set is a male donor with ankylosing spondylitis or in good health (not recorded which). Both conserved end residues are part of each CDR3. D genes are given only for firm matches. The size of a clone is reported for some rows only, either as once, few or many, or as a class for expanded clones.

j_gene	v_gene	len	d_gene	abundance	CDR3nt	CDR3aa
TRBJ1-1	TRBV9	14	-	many	TGTGCCAGCAGCTCTAGACAGGAAGGCACTGAAGCTTTCTTT	CASSSRQEGTEAFF
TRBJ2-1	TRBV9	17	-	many	TGTGCCAGCAGCGTAGGGGGAGGGGGCTACTCCTACAATGAGCAGTTCTTC	CASSVGGGGYSYNEQFF
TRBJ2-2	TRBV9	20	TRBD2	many	TGTGCCAGCAGCGTAGAGGCTAGCGGGAGCCGTTGGATGAACACCGGGGAGCTGTTTTTT	CASSVEASGSRWMNTGELFF
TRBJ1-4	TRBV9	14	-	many	TGTGCCAGCAGCGGGGGAGGGTACAGTGAAAAACTGTTTTTT	CASSGGGYSEKLFF
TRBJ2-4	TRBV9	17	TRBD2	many	TGTGCCAGCAGCGTAGGGAGGACTAGCGGGGGTGGGCACATTCAGTACTTC	CASSVGRTSGGGHIQYF
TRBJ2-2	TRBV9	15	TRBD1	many	TGTGCCAGCAGCGTACGAGGGGGCGACACCGGGGAGCTGTTTTTT	CASSVRGGDTGELFF
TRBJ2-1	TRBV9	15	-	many	TGTGCCAGCAGCCACGACCGACCCGGGGGCAATGAGCAGTTCTTC	CASSHDRPGGNEQFF
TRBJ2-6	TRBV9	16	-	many	TGTGCCAGCAGCCTCGGTGGGATCTCTGGGGCCAACGTCCTGACTTTC	CASSLGGISGANVLTF
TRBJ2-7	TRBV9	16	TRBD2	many	TGTGCCAGCAGCGTAGGGGGTAGCGGGACCACCTACGAGCAGTACTTC	CASSVGGSGTTYEQYF
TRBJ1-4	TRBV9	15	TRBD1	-	TGTGCCAGCAGCCGACAGGGGGCAACTAATGAAAAACTGTTTTTT	CASSRQGATNEKLFF
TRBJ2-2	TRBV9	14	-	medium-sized	TGTGCCAGCAGCGAACAGGGTATCCCCGGGGAGCTGTTTTTT	CASSEQGIPGELFF
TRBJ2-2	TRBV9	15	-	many	TGTGCCAGCAGCGCAAGGCCAGGGCCCACCGGGGAGCTGTTTTTT	CASSARPGPTGELFF
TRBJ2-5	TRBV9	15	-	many	TGTGCCAGCAGCGAAGGGACCCGAGGGGAAGAGACCCAGTACTTC	CASSEGTRGEETQYF
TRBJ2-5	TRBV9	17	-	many	TGTGCCAGCAGCGTAGCGTCGGGGTTGGGGTTCGGAGAGACCCAGTACTTC	CASSVASGLGFGETQYF
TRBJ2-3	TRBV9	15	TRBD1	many	TGTGCCAGCAGCGTAGAGGGGGCCAGGGTGGATACGCAGTATTTT	CASSVEGARVDTQYF
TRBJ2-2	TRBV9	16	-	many	TGTGCCAGCAGCGTAGCTAACGGACGACTAGCCGGGGAGCTGTTTTTT	CASSVANGRLAGELFF
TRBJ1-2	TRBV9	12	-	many	TGTGCCAGCAGCACACAGGGCAATGGCTACACCTTC	CASSTQGNGYTF
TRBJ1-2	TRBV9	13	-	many	TGTGCCAGCAGGGGGAGGACCTTATATGGCTACACCTTC	CASRGRTLYGYTF
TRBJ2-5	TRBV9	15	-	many	TGTGCCAGCAGCGTAAACGGGGACTCCCAAGAGACCCAGTACTTC	CASSVNGDSQETQYF